These 30 T cell receptor beta chains were all obtained from the same sample, sequenced in a study of cytomegalovirus exposure and HLA in healthy donors. Primers: 60 Vbeta forward and 13 Jbeta reverse. Sequencing used immunoSEQ multiplex PCR; TCRdb keeps in-frame clones, though not all of them. The sample lists approximately 59,000 clones; 62% were seen once. Sample: PBMCs. These receptors were collected from a man younger than 40 in good health and CMV-seronegative.

This chain uses TRBV9 with TRBJ1-4; no reliable D call. V lost 4 bases and J lost 2, with 12 bases in between. The CDR3 has 15 residues. Germline V CDR1 and CDR2: SGDLS, YYNGEE. CDR3 protein: CASSTLGSTNEKLFF. CDR3 in DNA: TGTGCCAGCAGCACGTTAGGGAGCACTAATGAAAAACTGTTTTTT.

This clone turned up a few times. V is TRBV29-1 and J is TRBJ1-3, with D perhaps matching TRBD1 (6 bases). V was cut by 6 bases and J by 0 bases, with 12 bases left in between. Germline loops: CDR1 SQVTM, CDR2 ANQGSEA. The length of the CDR3 is 14 residues. The CDR3 DNA reads TGCAGCGTCGCAAAACAGGGCTCTGGAAACACCATATATTTT. Translating it yields CSVAKQGSGNTIYF.

This clone is a singleton in its sample. The CDR3 loop is CASSQGGTAGKRYNSPLHF. The CDR3, as DNA: TGCGCCAGCAGCCAGGGCGGGACAGCCGGAAAAAGATATAATTCACCCCTCCACTTT. The chain couples TRBV4-1 to TRBJ1-6, with TRBD1 identical over 7 bases. V dropped 3 bases and J dropped 4; count of bases not matched to a gene: 15. The CDR3 sequence is 19 residues long. Germline CDR1 reads MGHRA; CDR2 reads YSYEKL.

The rearrangement joins TRBV7-8 to TRBJ2-4; 11 bases fit TRBD1. Unmatched junction bases numbered 4, after V lost 5 bases and J lost 7 bases. Germline CDR1 reads SGHVS; CDR2 reads FQNEAQ. The CDR3 is 14 residues long. The CDR3 here is CASSPGQGGNIQYF. DNA of the CDR3: TGTGCCAGCAGCCCGGGACAGGGGGGGAACATTCAGTACTTC.

The rearrangement uses TRBV5-6 and TRBJ1-2; 8 positions match TRBD1. Germline V gene sequence: CDR1 SGHDT, CDR2 YYEEEE. With 0 bases clipped from V and 6 bases from J, the junction kept 1 base outside the gene matches. This CDR3 has 13 residues. Here the CDR3 reads CASSLAGGDGYTF. The CDR3, as DNA: TGTGCCAGCAGCTTGGCAGGGGGCGATGGCTACACCTTC. Based on the CDR3 plus reference TRBV5-6 and TRBJ1-2, the full variable domain is DAGVTQSPTHLIKTRGQQVTLRCSPKSGHDTVSWYQQALGQGPQFIFQYYEEEERQRGNFPDRFSGHQFPNYSSELNVNALLLGDSALYLCASSLAGGDGYTFGSGTRLTVV.

This chain uses TRBV5-4 with TRBJ2-2; 9 nucleotides match TRBD1. V lost 4 bases to trimming and J lost 5 bases; unmatched junction nucleotides: 6. CDR1 is SGHNT, CDR2 YYREEE, per germline (reference sequence). The CDR3 runs to 15 residues. CDR3 nucleotides: TGTGCCAGCAGCCGGGACAGGGTGGGAACCGGGGAGCTGTTTTTT. Translated: CASSRDRVGTGELFF.

This chain uses TRBV4-2 with TRBJ2-2; a weak D match, TRBD2 (5 bases). Trimming took 0 bases from V and 1 from J, leaving 9 bases between them. CDR1 LGHNA and CDR2 YNFKEQ come from the germline V gene. This CDR3 spans 16 amino acids. CDR3 sequence: CASSQEPSLNTGELFF. The CDR3 DNA sequence: TGTGCCAGCAGCCAAGAGCCTAGCCTGAACACCGGGGAGCTGTTTTTT.

This chain links TRBV6-1 with TRBJ2-4; D perhaps matches TRBD2 (6 bases). The CDR3 loop spans 13 amino acids. Per the germline V gene, CDR1 is MNHNS and CDR2 is SASEGT. The germline V and J ends were trimmed by 3 bases and 8 bases, with 11 bases remaining between them. CDR3 region: CASSDVGEDIQYF. The CDR3, as DNA: TGTGCCAGCAGTGATGTCGGGGAGGACATTCAGTACTTC.

This clone was recorded a few times. The V call is TRBV19, the J call TRBJ1-1; the D is unclear. This CDR3 comprises 15 residues. The V and J ends lost 4 bases and 0 bases respectively, with 12 bases between them. CDR1 and CDR2 from the germline V gene are LNHDA and SQIVND (reference sequence). CDR3 sequence reads: CASSRGAPMNTEAFF. In DNA, the CDR3 is TGTGCCAGTAGTAGGGGAGCCCCGATGAACACTGAAGCTTTCTTT.

On this clone itself: Other DNA variants within this sample encode the same CDR3. The genes are TRBV5-1 and TRBJ2-1; 8 bases are a match to TRBD1. V lost 0 bases and J lost 7; bases outside the gene matches: 0. The CDR3 is 13 amino acids. CDR1 is SGHRS, CDR2 YFSETQ, per germline. CDR3 region: CASSLDRGNEQFF. CDR3 bases: TGCGCCAGCAGCTTGGACAGGGGGAATGAGCAGTTCTTC.

The chain links TRBV2 to TRBJ1-1, with 7 bases aligning to TRBD1. V gave up 7 bases and J gave up 7 bases; unmatched junction bases: 18. The CDR3 runs to 16 residues. CDR1 SNHLY and CDR2 FYNNEI come from the germline V gene. CDR3 sequence: CASISDGQALRGEAFF. The CDR3 nucleotides read TGTGCCAGCATCTCCGACGGACAGGCCCTTCGGGGTGAAGCTTTCTTT.

V gene TRBV2 combines with J gene TRBJ2-7; D perhaps matches TRBD2 (7 bases). The CDR3 runs to 14 residues. The V end lost 7 bases, the J end lost 2 bases, and 15 bases lay between the germline ends. CDR1 and CDR2 (germline): SNHLY, FYNNEI. The CDR3 is CASTWGGAAYEQYF. The CDR3 bases are TGTGCCAGCACCTGGGGGGGGGCGGCCTACGAGCAGTACTTC.

The chain combines TRBV6-4 with TRBJ2-1, with TRBD2 identical over 13 bases. V lost 6 bases to trimming and J lost 5 bases; unmatched junction nucleotides: 4. The CDR3 totals 15 residues. Germline CDR1 MRHNA, CDR2 SNTAGT. The CDR3 nucleotides are TGTGCCAGCAGAGAACTAGCGGGGGGGAACAATGAGCAGTTCTTC. It yields the protein CASRELAGGNNEQFF.

The rearrangement joins TRBV7-2 to TRBJ2-5; TRBD2 matches 12 bases. The CDR3 covers 15 residues. The J segment lost 5 bases and the V segment lost 5 bases, leaving 6 bases of the junction unmatched. Germline CDR1 and CDR2: SGHTA and FQGNSA. Written as DNA, the CDR3 is TGTGCCAGCAGCCCTAGCGGGGGGGCCAGTGAGACCCAGTACTTC. Translation: CASSPSGGASETQYF. The whole variable domain, filled in from reference TRBV7-2 and TRBJ2-5, reads GAGVSQSPSNKVTEKGKDVELRCDPISGHTALYWYRQSLGQGLEFLIYFQGNSAPDKSGLPSDRFSAERTGGSVSTLTIQRTQQEDSAVYLCASSPSGGASETQYFGPGTRLLVL.

The V and J genes are TRBV30 and TRBJ2-4, with 11 bases identical to TRBD2. Germline-derived CDR1 and CDR2 are GTSNPN and SVGIG (reference sequence). With 5 bases clipped from V and 0 bases from J, the junction kept 9 bases outside the gene matches. The CDR3 covers 17 residues. This CDR3 reads CAWVSNSGGVAKNIQYF. The CDR3 coding sequence is TGTGCCTGGGTGAGTAATAGCGGGGGGGTAGCCAAAAACATTCAGTACTTC.

This clone is a singleton in its sample. The genes are TRBV5-1 and TRBJ2-7; 7 nucleotides align to TRBD1. CDR1 is SGHRS, CDR2 YFSETQ, per germline. The J segment lost 2 bases and the V segment lost 0 bases, leaving 5 bases of the junction unmatched. The CDR3 covers 15 residues. CDR3 in amino acids: CASSLGQGVPYEQYF. The CDR3 DNA sequence: TGCGCCAGCAGCTTGGGGCAGGGGGTCCCCTACGAGCAGTACTTC.

The chain employs TRBV4-1 and TRBJ2-7, with D tentatively TRBD1 (6 bases). Germline V gives CDR1 MGHRA, CDR2 YSYEKL. CDR3 length: 16 amino acids. V shed 0 bases and J shed 3 bases, with 15 bases lying between them. The CDR3 DNA sequence: TGCGCCAGCAGCCAAGATCTTTTAGGGGGAAGCTACGAGCAGTACTTC. Translated, it gives CASSQDLLGGSYEQYF.

The chain is built from TRBV5-1 and TRBJ2-7, with 7 positions matching TRBD2. CDR1 SGHRS and CDR2 YFSETQ come from the germline V gene. This CDR3 spans 13 amino acids. The ends lost 5 bases at V and 2 bases at J; junction bases unmatched: 4. DNA for the CDR3: TGCGCCAGCAGACCGGCGGGAGCCTACGAGCAGTACTTC. Translated: CASRPAGAYEQYF.

The chain recombines TRBV9 with TRBJ1-1, with D tentatively TRBD1 (5 bases). The CDR3 runs 15 residues. The ends were cut back, 0 bases at V and 3 bases at J, with 12 bases in the middle. The germline V gene has CDR1 SGDLS and CDR2 YYNGEE. The CDR3 protein is CASSVVQGGDTEAFF. DNA of the CDR3: TGTGCCAGCAGCGTAGTTCAGGGAGGGGACACTGAAGCTTTCTTT. Filled out from reference TRBV9 and TRBJ1-1, the complete variable domain reads DSGVTQTPKHLITATGQRVTLRCSPRSGDLSVYWYQQSLDQGLQFLIQYYNGEERAKGNILERFSAQQFPDLHSELNLSSLELGDSALYFCASSVVQGGDTEAFFGQGTRLTVV.

The chain has TRBV6-5 and TRBJ1-5; 7 positions agree with TRBD1. The CDR3 has 15 amino acids. CDR1 is MNHEY, CDR2 SVGAGI, per germline. Trimming took 8 bases from V and 6 from J; bases not matched to a gene: 13. Here the CDR3 DNA reads TGTGCCAGCGCAGCCGACAGGGTGAATTTTCAGCCCCAGCATTTT. It translates to CASAADRVNFQPQHF.

J is TRBJ2-1 and V is TRBV2, with 8 nucleotides matching TRBD2. The germline CDR1 and CDR2 sequences are SNHLY and FYNNEI. V shed 6 bases, J shed 3 bases, and the junction held 10 bases outside the gene matches. The CDR3 has 16 residues. The CDR3 here is CASRGGVAGRYNEQFF. CDR3 nucleotide sequence: TGTGCCAGCAGAGGAGGGGTAGCGGGGCGCTACAATGAGCAGTTCTTC.

The CDR3 region has the DNA TGTGCCAGCAGGCCGGGACAGGGGGTGGCCCCCACAGATACGCAGTATTTT. This gives the protein CASRPGQGVAPTDTQYF. The chain is built from TRBV7-2 and TRBJ2-3; 11 bases fit TRBD1. Germline V gene sequence: CDR1 SGHTA, CDR2 FQGNSA. V shed 6 bases, J shed 2 bases, and the junction held 10 bases outside the gene matches. The CDR3 has 17 residues.

This chain uses TRBV30 with TRBJ1-6, with TRBD1 matching over 7 bases. Germline V gene sequence: CDR1 GTSNPN, CDR2 SVGIG (reference sequence). With V trimmed by 3 bases and J by 11 bases, 7 bases remained unmatched. CDR3 length: 13 amino acids. As DNA, the CDR3 is TGTGCCTGGAGCCCTCCACAGGGGACACCCCTCCACTTT. Amino acid sequence: CAWSPPQGTPLHF.

A word on this clone: An end of the junction does not agree with germline; a read error may underlie this. CDR3 in DNA: TGTGCCACCCGCAGACAGGGTGGTTTGGTAGCTTTCTTT. This encodes CATRRQGGLVAFF. The chain joins TRBV15 to TRBJ1-1; 7 bases map to TRBD1. This CDR3 region has 13 residues. CDR1 is LNHNV, CDR2 YYDKDF, per germline (reference sequence).

This clone was counted between two and nine times. The rearrangement joins TRBV7-7 to TRBJ2-1, with D hard to call. The CDR3 loop spans 13 amino acids. V lost 5 bases, J lost 7 bases, and 12 bases lay in between. In germline, CDR1 is SSHAT, CDR2 FNYEAQ (reference sequence). The CDR3 DNA is TGTGCCAGCAGCCCGTATACGGGTAATGAGCAGTTCTTC. The encoded protein is CASSPYTGNEQFF.

Here the CDR3 DNA reads TGTGCCAGCAGCCCCAGACAGGGGTGGAACACCGGGGAGCTGTTTTTT. Translating it yields CASSPRQGWNTGELFF. V and J are TRBV7-2 and TRBJ2-2, with 8 bases lining up with TRBD1. The CDR3 spans 16 residues. Trimming at V came to 5 bases and at J to 1 base, leaving 6 bases not matched to a gene. From germline, CDR1 is SGHTA and CDR2 FQGNSA.

This clone was counted only a few times. The chain employs TRBV6-5 and TRBJ1-6; 8 bases match TRBD1. Germline assignment: CDR1 MNHEY and CDR2 SVGAGI. Trimming took 6 bases from V and 7 from J; bases not matched to a gene: 2. CDR3 length equals 13 residues. CDR3: CASRWDRNSPLHF. As DNA, the CDR3 is TGTGCCAGCAGGTGGGACAGGAATTCACCCCTCCACTTT.

The chain couples TRBV12-1 to TRBJ1-4; the D call in the table, TRBD1, was not verified against the DNA. TRBV12-1 corresponds to a pseudogene. CDR3 length: 14 amino acids. In nucleotides, the CDR3 is TGTGCCAGCAGCCATGACAGGGGGGCGGAAAAACTGTTTTTT. Translated, it gives CASSHDRGAEKLFF.

This clone was seen a few times. J is TRBJ2-3 and V is TRBV30, with TRBD2 identical over 10 bases. Germline V CDR1 and CDR2: GTSNPN, SVGIG (reference sequence). The CDR3 extends over 18 amino acids. Unmatched junction bases numbered 13, after V lost 0 bases and J lost 4 bases. CDR3 DNA sequence: TGTGCCTGGAGTGTAATCAGAACTAGCGGGGACCGGGCAGATACGCAGTATTTT. Protein product: CAWSVIRTSGDRADTQYF.

The chain combines TRBV14 with TRBJ1-1; D not certain. With 3 bases removed from V and 4 bases from J, the gap between germline ends came to 9 bases. Germline CDR1 SGHDN, CDR2 FVKESK. The CDR3 runs to 13 residues. The CDR3 nucleotides are TGTGCCAGCAGCCAGGCTGGTTTCACTGAAGCTTTCTTT. Amino acids: CASSQAGFTEAFF.